This T cell receptor (beta chain) comes out of a study of PD-1 blockade in classical Hodgkin lymphoma. The CDR3 is 17 amino acids. Between the trimmed V and J ends, which lost 5 bases and 0 bases, there was a span of 14 bases. Germline V lookup: CDR1 LGHNA, CDR2 YSLEER. Turning to this clone: A far larger clone is only one base removed, so a read error is likely.

Autologous stem cell transplantation was followed by relapse in every patient, and brentuximab vedotin exposure varied. Profiling relied on immunoSEQ multiplex PCR, and the TCRdb table lists in-frame clones only, not all of them. The data contain roughly 28,000 clones, less than 75% of them singletons. The gene calls are TRBV4-3 and TRBJ2-6; D is possibly TRBD2 (5 bases). This TCR came from a human donor with classical Hodgkin lymphoma. The specimen was peripheral blood mononuclear cells (PBMCs), collected before the second cycle of nivolumab. The CDR3 DNA follows: TGCGCCAGCAGCGTTGTTGGGAGCTTCTCTGGGGCCAACGTCCTGACTTTC. Translation: CASSVVGSFSGANVLTF.